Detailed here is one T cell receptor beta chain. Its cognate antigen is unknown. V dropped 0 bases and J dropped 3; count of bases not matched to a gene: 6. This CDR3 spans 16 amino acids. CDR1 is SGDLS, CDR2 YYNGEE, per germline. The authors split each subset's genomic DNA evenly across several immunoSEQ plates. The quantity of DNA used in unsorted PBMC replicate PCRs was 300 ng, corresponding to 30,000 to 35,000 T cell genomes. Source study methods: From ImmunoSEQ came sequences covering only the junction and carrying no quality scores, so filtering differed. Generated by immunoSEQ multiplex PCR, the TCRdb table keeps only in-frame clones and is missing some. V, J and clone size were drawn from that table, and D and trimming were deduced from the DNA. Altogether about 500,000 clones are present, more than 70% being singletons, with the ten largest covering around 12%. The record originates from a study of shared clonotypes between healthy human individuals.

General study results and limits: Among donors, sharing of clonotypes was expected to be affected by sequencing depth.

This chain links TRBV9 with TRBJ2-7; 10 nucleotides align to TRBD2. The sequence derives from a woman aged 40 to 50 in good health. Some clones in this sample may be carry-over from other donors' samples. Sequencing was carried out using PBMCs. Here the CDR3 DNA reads TGTGCCAGCAGCGTAGTAGCTAGCGGGAGTCTCTACGAGCAGTACTTC. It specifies CASSVVASGSLYEQYF.